The 6 T cell receptor beta chains reported below all come from one sample, sequenced in a study of post-analysis software for immune sequencing data. Whole-study findings and limits: Patients had higher frequencies than controls of roughly 5 TRBV segments, including TRBV5-6, TRBV5-1 and TRBV20-1.

TCR beta cDNA libraries included unique molecular identifiers. Each CDR3 protein is one row after TCRdb ran MiXCR on the PCR reads. The sample records about 460,000 distinct CDR3 sequences, 40% to 55% being singletons. Their cognate antigens are unknown. The sequencing input was blood. These receptors were taken from a girl aged 10 to 17 with multiple sclerosis.

The J gene is TRBJ2-5, the V gene TRBV7-2; D may be TRBD1 (6 bases). The CDR3 has 13 amino acids. Trimming removed 7 bases from V and 5 bases from J, with 14 bases in between. Germline CDR1 is SGHTA and CDR2 is FQGNSA. The DNA for the CDR3 is TGTGCCAGCAACCCAGGGGTCCGCGAGACCCAGTACTTC. Protein: CASNPGVRETQYF.

This clonotype was counted between two and nine times. The gene calls are TRBV4-1 and TRBJ2-1; D is uncertain. The CDR3 contains 17 residues. The ends were cut back, 4 bases at V and 0 bases at J, with 16 bases in the middle. Germline lookup yields CDR1 MGHRA and CDR2 YSYEKL. The chain's CDR3 is CASSPIYTQSSYNEQFF. DNA of the CDR3: TGCGCCAGCAGCCCTATCTATACACAGAGCTCCTACAATGAGCAGTTCTTC.

The chain links TRBV20-1 to TRBJ2-7; 7 bases line up with TRBD2. This CDR3 is 15 amino acids long. J lost 4 bases, V lost 7 bases, and 16 bases had no gene match. From germline, CDR1 is DFQATT and CDR2 SNEGSKA (reference sequence). The CDR3 reads CSGFKAGRTFYEQYF. CDR3 nucleotide sequence: TGCAGTGGGTTTAAAGCGGGACGAACCTTTTACGAGCAGTACTTC.

This chain links TRBV20-1 with TRBJ2-1; D may be TRBD2 (5 bases). The CDR3 consists of 13 residues. Trimming took 4 bases from V and 8 from J, leaving 15 bases between them. Germline V lookup: CDR1 DFQATT, CDR2 SNEGSKA (reference sequence). The CDR3 DNA reads TGCAGTGCTATCTCGGACTCCCAGGATGAGCAGTTCTTC. Translation: CSAISDSQDEQFF.

This clonotype was seen only a few times. The chain is built from TRBV6-6 and TRBJ2-1; D is ambiguous. The CDR3 totals 14 residues. Trimming stripped 7 bases from V and 8 bases from J, with 18 bases between. The germline V gene encodes CDR1 MNHNY and CDR2 SVGAGI (reference sequence). The CDR3 region is CASKSLSSGYEQFF. Written as DNA, the CDR3 is TGTGCCAGCAAGTCCCTGAGTTCTGGCTATGAGCAGTTCTTC.

V and J are TRBV6-6 and TRBJ2-5; D is perhaps TRBD2 (6 bases). There are 14 residues in the CDR3. Trimming pared 2 bases from V and 4 bases from J, leaving 11 bases between. Germline values: CDR1 MNHNY, CDR2 SVGAGI (reference sequence). The CDR3 nucleotides read TGTGCCAGCAGTTACACGACTAGAGGAGAGACCCAGTACTTC. Translated: CASSYTTRGETQYF.